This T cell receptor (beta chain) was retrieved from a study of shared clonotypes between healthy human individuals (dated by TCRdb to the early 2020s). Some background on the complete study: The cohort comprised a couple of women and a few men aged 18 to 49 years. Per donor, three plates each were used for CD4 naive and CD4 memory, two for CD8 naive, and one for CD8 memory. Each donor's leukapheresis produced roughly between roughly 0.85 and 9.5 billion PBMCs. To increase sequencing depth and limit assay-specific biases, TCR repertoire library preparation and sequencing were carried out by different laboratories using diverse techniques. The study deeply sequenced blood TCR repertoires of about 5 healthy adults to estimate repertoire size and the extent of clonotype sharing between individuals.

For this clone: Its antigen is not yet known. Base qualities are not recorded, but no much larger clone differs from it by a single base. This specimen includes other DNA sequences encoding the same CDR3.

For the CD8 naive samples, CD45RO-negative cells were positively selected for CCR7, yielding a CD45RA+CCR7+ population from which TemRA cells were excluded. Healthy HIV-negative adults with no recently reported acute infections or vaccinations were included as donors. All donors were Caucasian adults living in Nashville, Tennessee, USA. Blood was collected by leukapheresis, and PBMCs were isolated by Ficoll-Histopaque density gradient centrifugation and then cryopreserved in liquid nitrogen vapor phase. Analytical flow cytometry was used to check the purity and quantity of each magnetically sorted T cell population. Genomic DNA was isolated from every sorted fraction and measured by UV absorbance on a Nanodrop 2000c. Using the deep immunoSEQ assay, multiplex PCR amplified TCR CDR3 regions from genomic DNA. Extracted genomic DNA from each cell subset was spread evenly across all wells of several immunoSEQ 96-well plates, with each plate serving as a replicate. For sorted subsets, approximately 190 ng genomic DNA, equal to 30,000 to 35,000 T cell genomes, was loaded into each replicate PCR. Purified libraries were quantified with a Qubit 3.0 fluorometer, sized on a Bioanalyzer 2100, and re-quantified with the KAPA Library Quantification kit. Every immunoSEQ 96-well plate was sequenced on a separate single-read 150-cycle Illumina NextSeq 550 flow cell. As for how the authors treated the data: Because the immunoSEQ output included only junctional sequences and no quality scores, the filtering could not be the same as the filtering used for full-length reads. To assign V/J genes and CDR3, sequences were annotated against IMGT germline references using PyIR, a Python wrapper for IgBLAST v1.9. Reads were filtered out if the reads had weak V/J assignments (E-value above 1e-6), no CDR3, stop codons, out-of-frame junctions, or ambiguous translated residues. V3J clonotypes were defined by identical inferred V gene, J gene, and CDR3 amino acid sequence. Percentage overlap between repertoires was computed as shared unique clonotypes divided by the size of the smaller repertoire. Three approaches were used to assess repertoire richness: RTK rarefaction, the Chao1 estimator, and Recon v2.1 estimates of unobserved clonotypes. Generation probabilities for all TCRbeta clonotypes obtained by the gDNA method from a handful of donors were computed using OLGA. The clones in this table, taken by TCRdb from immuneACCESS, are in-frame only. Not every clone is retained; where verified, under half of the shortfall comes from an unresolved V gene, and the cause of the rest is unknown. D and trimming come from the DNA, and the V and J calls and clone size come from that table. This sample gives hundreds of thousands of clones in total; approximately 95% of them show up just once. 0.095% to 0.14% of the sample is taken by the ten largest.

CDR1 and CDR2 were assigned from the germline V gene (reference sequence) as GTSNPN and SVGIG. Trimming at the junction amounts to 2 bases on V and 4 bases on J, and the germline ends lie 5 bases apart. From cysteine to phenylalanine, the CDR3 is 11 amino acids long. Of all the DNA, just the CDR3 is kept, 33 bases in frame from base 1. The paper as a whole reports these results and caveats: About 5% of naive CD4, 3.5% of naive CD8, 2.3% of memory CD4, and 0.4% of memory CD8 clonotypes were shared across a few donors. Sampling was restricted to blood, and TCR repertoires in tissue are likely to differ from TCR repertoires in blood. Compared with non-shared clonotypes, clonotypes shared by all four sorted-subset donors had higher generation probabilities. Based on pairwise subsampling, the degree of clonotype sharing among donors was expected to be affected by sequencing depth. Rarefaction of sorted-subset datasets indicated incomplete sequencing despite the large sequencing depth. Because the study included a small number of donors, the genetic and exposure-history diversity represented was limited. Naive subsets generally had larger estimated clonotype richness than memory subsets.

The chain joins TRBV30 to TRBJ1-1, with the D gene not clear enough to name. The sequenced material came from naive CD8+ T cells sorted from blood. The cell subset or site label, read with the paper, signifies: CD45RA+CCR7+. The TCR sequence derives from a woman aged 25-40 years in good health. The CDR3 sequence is CAWSPGTEAFF. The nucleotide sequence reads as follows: TGTGCCTGGAGTCCGGGCACTGAAGCTTTCTTT.